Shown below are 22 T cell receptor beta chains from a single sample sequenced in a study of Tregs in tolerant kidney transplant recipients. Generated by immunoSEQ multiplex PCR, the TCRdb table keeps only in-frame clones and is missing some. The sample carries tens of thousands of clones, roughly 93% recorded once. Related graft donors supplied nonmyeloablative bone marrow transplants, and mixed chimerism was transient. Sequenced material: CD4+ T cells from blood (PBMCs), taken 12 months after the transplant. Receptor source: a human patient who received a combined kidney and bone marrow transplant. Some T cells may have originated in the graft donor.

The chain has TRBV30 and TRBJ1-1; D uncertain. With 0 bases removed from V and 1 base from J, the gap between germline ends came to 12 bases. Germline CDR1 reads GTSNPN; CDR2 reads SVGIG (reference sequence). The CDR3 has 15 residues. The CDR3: CAWSVPVQQNTEAFF. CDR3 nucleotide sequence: TGTGCCTGGAGTGTACCCGTACAGCAGAACACTGAAGCTTTCTTT.

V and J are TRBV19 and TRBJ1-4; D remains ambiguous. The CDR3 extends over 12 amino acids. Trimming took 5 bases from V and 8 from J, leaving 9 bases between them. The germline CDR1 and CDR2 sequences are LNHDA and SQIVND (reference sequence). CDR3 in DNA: TGTGCCAGTAGTCTATCGGGGGAAAAACTGTTTTTT. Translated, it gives CASSLSGEKLFF. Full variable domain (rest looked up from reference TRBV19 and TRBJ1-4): DGGITQSPKYLFRKEGQNVTLSCEQNLNHDAMYWYRQDPGQGLRLIYYSQIVNDFQKGDIAEGYSVSREKKESFPLTVTSAQKNPTAFYLCASSLSGEKLFFGSGTQLSVL.

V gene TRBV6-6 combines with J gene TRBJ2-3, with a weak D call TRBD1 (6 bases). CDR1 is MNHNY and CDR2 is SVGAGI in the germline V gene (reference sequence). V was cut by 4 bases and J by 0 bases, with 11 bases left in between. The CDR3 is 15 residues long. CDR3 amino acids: CASSSQGLSTDTQYF. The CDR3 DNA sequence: TGTGCCAGCAGTTCACAGGGTCTTAGCACAGATACGCAGTATTTT.

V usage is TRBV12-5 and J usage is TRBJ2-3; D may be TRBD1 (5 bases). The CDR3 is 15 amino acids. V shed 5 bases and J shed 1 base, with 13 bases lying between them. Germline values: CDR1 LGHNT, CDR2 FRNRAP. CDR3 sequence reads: CASGLTGYRTDTQYF. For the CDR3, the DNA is TGTGCTAGTGGTCTCACAGGCTACCGCACAGATACGCAGTATTTT.

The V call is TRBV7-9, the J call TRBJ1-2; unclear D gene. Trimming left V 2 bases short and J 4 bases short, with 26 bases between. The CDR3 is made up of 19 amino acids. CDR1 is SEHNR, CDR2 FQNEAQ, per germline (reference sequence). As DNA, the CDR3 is TGTGCCAGCAGCTTAAAGGGAGGCGTCACACTTCTCGGGTCCTATGGCTACACCTTC. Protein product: CASSLKGGVTLLGSYGYTF.

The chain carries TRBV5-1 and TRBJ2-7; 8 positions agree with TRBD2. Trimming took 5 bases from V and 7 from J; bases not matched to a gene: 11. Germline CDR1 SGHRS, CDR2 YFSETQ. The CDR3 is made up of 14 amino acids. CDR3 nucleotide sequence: TGCGCCAGCAGAGGCGTGGACTTAGCGGGGGAGCAGTACTTC. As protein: CASRGVDLAGEQYF.

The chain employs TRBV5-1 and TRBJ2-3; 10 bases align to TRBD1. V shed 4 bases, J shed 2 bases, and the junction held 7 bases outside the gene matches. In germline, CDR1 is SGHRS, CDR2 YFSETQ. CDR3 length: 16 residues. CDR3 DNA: TGCGCCAGCAGCCCAGGACAGGGGGGGTACACAGATACGCAGTATTTT. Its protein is CASSPGQGGYTDTQYF.

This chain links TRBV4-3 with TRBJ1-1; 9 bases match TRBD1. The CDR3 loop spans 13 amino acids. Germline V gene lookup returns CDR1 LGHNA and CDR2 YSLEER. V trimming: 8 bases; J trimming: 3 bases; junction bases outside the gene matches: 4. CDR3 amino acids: CASRRDRDTEAFF. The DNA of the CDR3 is TGCGCCAGCCGCCGGGACAGGGACACTGAAGCTTTCTTT.

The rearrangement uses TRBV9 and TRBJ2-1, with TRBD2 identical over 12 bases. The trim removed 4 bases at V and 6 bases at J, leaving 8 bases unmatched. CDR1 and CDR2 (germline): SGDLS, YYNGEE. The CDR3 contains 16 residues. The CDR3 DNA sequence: TGTGCCAGCAGCCGCCCCAAGACTAGCGGGAGCAATGAGCAGTTCTTC. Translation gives CASSRPKTSGSNEQFF.

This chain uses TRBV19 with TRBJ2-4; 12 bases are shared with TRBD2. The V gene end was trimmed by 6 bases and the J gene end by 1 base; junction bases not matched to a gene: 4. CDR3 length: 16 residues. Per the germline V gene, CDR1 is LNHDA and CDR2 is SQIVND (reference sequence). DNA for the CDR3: TGTGCCAGTAGCCACCTAGCGGGAGGGGCCAAAAACATTCAGTACTTC. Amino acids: CASSHLAGGAKNIQYF.

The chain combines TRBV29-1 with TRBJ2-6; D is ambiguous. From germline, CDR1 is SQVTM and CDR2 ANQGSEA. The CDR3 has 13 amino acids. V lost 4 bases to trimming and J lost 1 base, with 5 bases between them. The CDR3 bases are TGCAGCGTTGCCGGGTCTGGGGCCAACGTCCTGACTTTC. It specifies CSVAGSGANVLTF.

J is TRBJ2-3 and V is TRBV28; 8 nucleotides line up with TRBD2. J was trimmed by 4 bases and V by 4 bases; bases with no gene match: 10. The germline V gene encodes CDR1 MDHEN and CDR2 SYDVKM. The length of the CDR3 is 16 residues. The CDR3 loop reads CASSYFSGGRSDTQYF. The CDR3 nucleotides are TGTGCCAGCAGTTATTTCTCGGGGGGGCGATCAGATACGCAGTATTTT.

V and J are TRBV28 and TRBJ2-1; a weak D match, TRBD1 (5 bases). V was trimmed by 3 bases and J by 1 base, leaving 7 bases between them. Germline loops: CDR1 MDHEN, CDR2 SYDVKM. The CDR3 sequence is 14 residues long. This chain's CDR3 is CASSFRQSYNEQFF. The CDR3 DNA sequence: TGTGCCAGCAGTTTCCGACAGTCCTACAATGAGCAGTTCTTC.

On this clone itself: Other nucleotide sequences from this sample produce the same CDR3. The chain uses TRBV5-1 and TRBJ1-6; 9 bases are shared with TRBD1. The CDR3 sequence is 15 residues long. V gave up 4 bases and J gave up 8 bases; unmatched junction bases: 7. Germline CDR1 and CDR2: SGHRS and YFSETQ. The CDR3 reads CASSVETGGYSPLHF. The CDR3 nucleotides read TGCGCCAGCAGCGTTGAAACAGGGGGCTATTCACCCCTCCACTTT.

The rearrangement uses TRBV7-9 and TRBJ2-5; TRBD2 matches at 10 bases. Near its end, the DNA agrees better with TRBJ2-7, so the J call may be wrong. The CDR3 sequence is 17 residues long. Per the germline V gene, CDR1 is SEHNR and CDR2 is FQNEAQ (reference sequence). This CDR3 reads CASSLAAPSGSAYEQYF. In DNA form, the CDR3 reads TGTGCCAGCAGCTTAGCAGCTCCTAGCGGGAGTGCCTACGAGCAGTACTTC.

The CDR3 coding sequence is TGTGCCAGCAGCGTAAGGCCCGCGGGATCACCCCTCCACTTT. It specifies CASSVRPAGSPLHF. The chain employs TRBV9 and TRBJ1-6; no definite D call. V lost 1 base, J lost 10 bases, and 12 bases lay in between. This CDR3 contains 14 residues. Germline CDR1 reads SGDLS; CDR2 reads YYNGEE. Supplemented by reference TRBV9 and TRBJ1-6, the full variable domain reads DSGVTQTPKHLITATGQRVTLRCSPRSGDLSVYWYQQSLDQGLQFLIQYYNGEERAKGNILERFSAQQFPDLHSELNLSSLELGDSALYFCASSVRPAGSPLHFGNGTRLTVT.

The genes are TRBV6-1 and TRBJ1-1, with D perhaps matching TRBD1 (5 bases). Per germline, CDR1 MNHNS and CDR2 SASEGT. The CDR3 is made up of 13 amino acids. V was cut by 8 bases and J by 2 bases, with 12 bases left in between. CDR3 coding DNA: TGTGCCAGCCAGCAGGGAAAAAACACTGAAGCTTTCTTT. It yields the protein CASQQGKNTEAFF.

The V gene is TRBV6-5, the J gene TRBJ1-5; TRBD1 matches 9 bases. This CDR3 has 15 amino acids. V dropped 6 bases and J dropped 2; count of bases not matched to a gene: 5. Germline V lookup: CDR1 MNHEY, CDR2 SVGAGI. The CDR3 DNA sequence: TGTGCCAGCAGCCCCTGGACAGGGGGCAATCAGCCCCAGCATTTT. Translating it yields CASSPWTGGNQPQHF.

The CDR3 region is CASSLDLGVEKLFF. The CDR3 DNA sequence: TGTGCCAGCAGCTTAGATCTCGGTGTGGAAAAACTGTTTTTT. V is TRBV7-9 and J is TRBJ1-4; no clear D gene. Trimming removed 1 base at V and 8 bases at J, with 11 bases between. CDR3 length equals 14 residues. Per germline, CDR1 SEHNR and CDR2 FQNEAQ (reference sequence).

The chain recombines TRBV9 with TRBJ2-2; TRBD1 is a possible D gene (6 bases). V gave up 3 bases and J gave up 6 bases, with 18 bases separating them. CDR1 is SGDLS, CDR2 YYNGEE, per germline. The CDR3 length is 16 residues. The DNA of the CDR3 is TGTGCCAGCAGCGAGGGACACCCCGATCGACCCGGGGAGCTGTTTTTT. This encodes CASSEGHPDRPGELFF.

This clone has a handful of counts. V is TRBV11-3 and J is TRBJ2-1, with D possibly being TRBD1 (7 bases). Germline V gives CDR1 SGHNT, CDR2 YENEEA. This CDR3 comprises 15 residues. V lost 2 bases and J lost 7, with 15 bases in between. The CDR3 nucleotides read TGTGCCAGCAGCTTACAGGGGGGCCTCTTTAATGAGCAGTTCTTC. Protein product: CASSLQGGLFNEQFF.

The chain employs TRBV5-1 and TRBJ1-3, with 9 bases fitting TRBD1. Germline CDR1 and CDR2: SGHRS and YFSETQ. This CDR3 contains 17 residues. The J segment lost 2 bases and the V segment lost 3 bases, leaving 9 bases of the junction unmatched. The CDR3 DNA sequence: TGCGCCAGCAGCTCCGGGACAGGGCCCTTAACTGGAAACACCATATATTTT. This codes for CASSSGTGPLTGNTIYF.